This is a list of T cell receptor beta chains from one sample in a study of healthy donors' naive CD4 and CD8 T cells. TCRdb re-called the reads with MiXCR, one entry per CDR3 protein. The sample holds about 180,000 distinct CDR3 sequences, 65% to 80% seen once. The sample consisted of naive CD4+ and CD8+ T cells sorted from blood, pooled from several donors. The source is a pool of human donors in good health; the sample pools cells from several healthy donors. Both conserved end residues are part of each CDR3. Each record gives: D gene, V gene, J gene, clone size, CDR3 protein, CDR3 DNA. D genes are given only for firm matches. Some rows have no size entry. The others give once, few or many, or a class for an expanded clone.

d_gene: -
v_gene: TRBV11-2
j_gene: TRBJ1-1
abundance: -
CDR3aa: CASSLGIWGSRNTEAFF
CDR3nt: TGTGCCAGCAGCTTAGGTATATGGGGCAGCCGGAACACTGAAGCTTTCTTT

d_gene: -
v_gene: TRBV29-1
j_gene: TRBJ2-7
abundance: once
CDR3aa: CSGTVDYEQYF
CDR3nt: TGCAGCGGGACTGTCGACTACGAGCAGTACTTC

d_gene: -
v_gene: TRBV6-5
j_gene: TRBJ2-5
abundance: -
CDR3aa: CASSYPQETQYF
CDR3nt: TGTGCCAGCAGTTACCCTCAAGAGACCCAGTACTTC

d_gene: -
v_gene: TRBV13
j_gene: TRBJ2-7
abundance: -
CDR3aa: CASSPNGGTGYEQYF
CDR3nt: TGTGCCAGCAGCCCGAACGGGGGAACCGGGTACGAGCAGTACTTC

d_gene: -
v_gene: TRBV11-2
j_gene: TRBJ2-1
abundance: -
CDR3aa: CASSLVPQVISYNEQFF
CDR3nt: TGTGCCAGCAGCTTAGTTCCCCAAGTCATCTCCTACAATGAGCAGTTCTTC

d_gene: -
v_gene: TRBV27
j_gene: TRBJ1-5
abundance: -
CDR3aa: CASRIYVNSNQPQHF
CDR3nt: TGTGCCAGCAGAATCTACGTAAATAGCAATCAGCCCCAGCATTTT

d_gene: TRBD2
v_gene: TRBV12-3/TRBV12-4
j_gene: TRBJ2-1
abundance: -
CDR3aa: CASSRAGEYNEQFF
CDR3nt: TGTGCCAGCAGTCGAGCGGGAGAATACAATGAGCAGTTCTTC

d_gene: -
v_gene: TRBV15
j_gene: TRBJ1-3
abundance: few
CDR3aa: CATSREGSGNTIYF
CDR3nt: TGTGCCACCAGCAGGGAGGGCTCTGGAAACACCATATATTTT

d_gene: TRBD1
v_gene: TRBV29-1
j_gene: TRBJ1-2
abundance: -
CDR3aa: CSATTGVNYGYTF
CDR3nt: TGCAGCGCGACGACAGGGGTGAACTATGGCTACACCTTC

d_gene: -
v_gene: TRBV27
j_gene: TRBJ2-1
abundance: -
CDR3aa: CASSNRDPTYNEQFF
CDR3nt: TGTGCCAGCAGTAACCGGGATCCTACCTACAATGAGCAGTTCTTC

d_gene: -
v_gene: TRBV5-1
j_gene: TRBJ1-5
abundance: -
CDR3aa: CASRGGLNSNQPQHF
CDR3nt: TGCGCCAGCAGAGGGGGACTTAATAGCAATCAGCCCCAGCATTTT

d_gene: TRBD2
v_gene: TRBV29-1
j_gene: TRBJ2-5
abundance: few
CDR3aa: CSGSSGGETQYF
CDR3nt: TGCAGCGGAAGTAGCGGGGGAGAGACCCAGTACTTC

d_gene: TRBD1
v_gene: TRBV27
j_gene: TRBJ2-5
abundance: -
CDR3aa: CASSLADRGPKETQYF
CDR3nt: TGTGCCAGCAGTTTAGCCGACAGGGGCCCGAAAGAGACCCAGTACTTC

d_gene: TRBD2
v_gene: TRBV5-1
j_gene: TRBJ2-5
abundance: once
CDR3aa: CASRLFSGSTGTQYF
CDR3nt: TGCGCCAGTCGCCTCTTTAGCGGGAGTACTGGGACCCAGTACTTC

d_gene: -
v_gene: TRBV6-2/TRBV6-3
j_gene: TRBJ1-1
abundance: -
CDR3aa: CASSYSRTVEAFF
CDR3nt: TGTGCCAGCAGTTACTCGAGGACAGTTGAAGCTTTCTTT

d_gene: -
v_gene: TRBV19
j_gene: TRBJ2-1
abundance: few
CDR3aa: CASSERAFGEQFF
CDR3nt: TGTGCCAGCAGCGAACGAGCCTTCGGTGAGCAGTTCTTC

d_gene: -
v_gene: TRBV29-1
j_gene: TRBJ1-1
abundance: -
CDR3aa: CSVPGRAEAFF
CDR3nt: TGCAGCGTCCCCGGCAGGGCCGAAGCTTTCTTT

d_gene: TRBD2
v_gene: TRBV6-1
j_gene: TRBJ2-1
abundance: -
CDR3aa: CASSPPTSGRDNEQFF
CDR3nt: TGTGCCAGCAGCCCACCGACTAGCGGGAGGGACAATGAGCAGTTCTTC

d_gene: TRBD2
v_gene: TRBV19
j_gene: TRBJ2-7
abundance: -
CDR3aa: CASSIMASGDYEQYF
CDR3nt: TGTGCCAGTAGTATCATGGCTAGCGGGGATTACGAGCAGTACTTC

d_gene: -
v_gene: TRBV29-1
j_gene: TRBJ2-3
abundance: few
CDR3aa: CSVSYADTQYF
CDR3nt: TGCAGCGTCAGCTACGCAGATACGCAGTATTTT

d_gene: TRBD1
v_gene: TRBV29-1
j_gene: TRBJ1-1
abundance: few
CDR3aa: CSVEAGGFMNTEAFF
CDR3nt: TGCAGCGTTGAAGCAGGGGGCTTCATGAACACTGAAGCTTTCTTT

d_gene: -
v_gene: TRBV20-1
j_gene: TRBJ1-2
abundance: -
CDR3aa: CSARGDSGHGYTF
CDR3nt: TGCAGTGCTAGAGGTGACAGCGGGCATGGCTACACCTTC

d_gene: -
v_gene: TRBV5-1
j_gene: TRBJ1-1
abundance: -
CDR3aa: CASSGAENTEAFF
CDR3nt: TGCGCCAGTTCAGGGGCGGAGAACACTGAAGCTTTCTTT

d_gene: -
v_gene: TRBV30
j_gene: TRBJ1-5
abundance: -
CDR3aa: CAWSPGDNQPQHF
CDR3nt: TGTGCCTGGAGTCCCGGGGATAATCAGCCCCAGCATTTT

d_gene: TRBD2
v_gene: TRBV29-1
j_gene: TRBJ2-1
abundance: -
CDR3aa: CTTRGPSGTGEQFF
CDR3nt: TGCACAACCCGTGGGCCTAGCGGTACAGGTGAGCAGTTCTTC

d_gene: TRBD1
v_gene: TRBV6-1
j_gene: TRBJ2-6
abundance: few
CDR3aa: CASSGQGAGANVLTF
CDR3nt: TGTGCCAGCAGTGGACAGGGTGCTGGGGCCAACGTCCTGACTTTC

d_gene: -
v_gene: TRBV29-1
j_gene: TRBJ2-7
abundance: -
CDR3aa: CSVEDTRTYEQYF
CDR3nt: TGCAGCGTTGAAGACACTAGGACTTACGAGCAGTACTTC

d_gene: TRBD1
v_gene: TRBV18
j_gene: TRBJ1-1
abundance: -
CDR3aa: CASSTEQGGNTEAFF
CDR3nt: TGTGCCAGCTCAACCGAGCAGGGGGGAAACACTGAAGCTTTCTTT

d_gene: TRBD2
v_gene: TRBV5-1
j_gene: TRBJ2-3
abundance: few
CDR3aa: CASSSSGASTDTQYF
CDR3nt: TGCGCCAGCAGTTCCAGCGGGGCTAGCACAGATACGCAGTATTTT

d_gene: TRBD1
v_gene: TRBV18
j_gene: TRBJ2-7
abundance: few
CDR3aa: CASSPRTGAYEQYF
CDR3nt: TGTGCCAGCTCACCACGGACAGGGGCCTACGAGCAGTACTTC

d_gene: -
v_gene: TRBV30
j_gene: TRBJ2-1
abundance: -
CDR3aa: CARDETGNNEQFF
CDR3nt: TGTGCCAGGGATGAGACGGGTAACAATGAGCAGTTCTTC

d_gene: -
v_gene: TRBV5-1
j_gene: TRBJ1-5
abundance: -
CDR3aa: CASSLLPADNQPQHF
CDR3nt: TGCGCCAGCAGCTTGTTACCCGCGGACAATCAGCCCCAGCATTTT

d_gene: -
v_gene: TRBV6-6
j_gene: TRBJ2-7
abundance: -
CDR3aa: CASSYPGIPEQYF
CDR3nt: TGTGCCAGCAGTTACCCCGGGATCCCCGAGCAGTACTTC

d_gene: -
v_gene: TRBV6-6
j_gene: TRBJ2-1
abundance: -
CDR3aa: CASSYSRPLNNEQFF
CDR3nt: TGTGCCAGCAGTTACTCTCGTCCCCTCAACAATGAGCAGTTCTTC

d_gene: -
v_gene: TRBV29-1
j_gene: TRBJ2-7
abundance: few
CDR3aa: CSVPGASYEQYF
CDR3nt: TGCAGCGTCCCGGGAGCCTCCTACGAGCAGTACTTC

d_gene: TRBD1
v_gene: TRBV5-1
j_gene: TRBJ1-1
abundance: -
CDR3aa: CASSSTGAQNTEAFF
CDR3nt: TGCGCCAGCAGCTCCACAGGGGCCCAGAACACTGAAGCTTTCTTT

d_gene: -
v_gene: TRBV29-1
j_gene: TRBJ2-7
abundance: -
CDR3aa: CSVGRREGEQYF
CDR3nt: TGCAGCGTTGGTCGGCGTGAGGGAGAGCAGTACTTC